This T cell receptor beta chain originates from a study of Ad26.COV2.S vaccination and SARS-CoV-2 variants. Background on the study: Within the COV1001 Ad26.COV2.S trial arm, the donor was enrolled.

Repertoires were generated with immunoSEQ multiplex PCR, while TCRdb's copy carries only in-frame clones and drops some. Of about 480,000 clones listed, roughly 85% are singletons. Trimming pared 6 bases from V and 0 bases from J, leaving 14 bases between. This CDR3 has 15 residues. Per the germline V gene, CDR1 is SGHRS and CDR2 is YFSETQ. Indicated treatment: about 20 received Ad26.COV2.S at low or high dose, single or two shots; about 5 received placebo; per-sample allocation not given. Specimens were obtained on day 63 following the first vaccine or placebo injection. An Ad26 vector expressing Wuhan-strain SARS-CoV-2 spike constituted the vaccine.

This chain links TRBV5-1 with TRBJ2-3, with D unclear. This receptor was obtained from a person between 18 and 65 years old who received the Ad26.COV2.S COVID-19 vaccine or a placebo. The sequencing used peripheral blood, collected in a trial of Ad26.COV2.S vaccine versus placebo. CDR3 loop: CASTYGQSSTDTQYF. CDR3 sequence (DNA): TGCGCCAGCACCTATGGTCAGTCTAGCACAGATACGCAGTATTTT.